The 21 T cell receptor beta chains listed next were all sequenced from one sample in a study of control samples from healthy donors and cancer patients. Only in-frame clones appear in the TCRdb table, and some are missing; sequencing was by immunoSEQ multiplex PCR. This table has 120,000 to 150,000 clones, roughly 94% appearing once. The specimen sequenced was blood. The receptor set was obtained from a man aged 40-50 years in good health.

V and J are TRBV12-3 or TRBV12-4 and TRBJ2-1; possibly TRBD1 for D (6 bases). This CDR3 is built from 12 residues. The V gene lost 5 bases and the J gene lost 7 bases, with 9 bases spanning the gap. The CDR3 spells CASSLRGNEQFF. The CDR3 nucleotides read TGTGCCAGCAGTCTTAGGGGGAATGAGCAGTTCTTC.

V is TRBV13 and J is TRBJ2-1, with 9 nucleotides matching TRBD2. Germline V gene sequence: CDR1 PRHDT, CDR2 FYEKMQ (reference sequence). V lost 0 bases and J lost 7; bases outside the gene matches: 10. The CDR3 covers 17 residues. The CDR3 is CASSLGPHSGSYNEQFF. As DNA, the CDR3 is TGTGCCAGCAGCTTAGGCCCCCATAGCGGGAGCTATAATGAGCAGTTCTTC.

The V call is TRBV5-1, the J call TRBJ2-2; no clear D. Trimming cost V 0 bases and J 8 bases, with 8 bases left between them. Looked up from germline, CDR1 is SGHRS and CDR2 is YFSETQ. The CDR3 length is 13 residues. The CDR3 DNA is TGCGCCAGCAGCTTGGTGGTAGATGGGGAGCTGTTTTTT. It yields the protein CASSLVVDGELFF.

The J gene is TRBJ1-1, the V gene TRBV11-2, with D possibly being TRBD1 (5 bases). Per germline, CDR1 SGHAT and CDR2 FQNNGV. V was clipped by 4 bases and J by 1 base, with 13 bases between them. This CDR3 contains 15 residues. The DNA of the CDR3 is TGTGCCAGCAGCTCCACAGACAGAAAGAACACTGAAGCTTTCTTT. This gives the protein CASSSTDRKNTEAFF.

This chain connects TRBV19 to TRBJ1-1, with TRBD1 as a possible D gene (6 bases). Per germline, CDR1 LNHDA and CDR2 SQIVND (reference sequence). V was shortened by 6 bases and J by 2 bases, with 16 bases between the two germline ends. The CDR3 is made up of 15 amino acids. The CDR3 reads CASSRPRGVNTEAFF. CDR3 DNA sequence: TGTGCCAGTAGCCGCCCCAGGGGCGTTAACACTGAAGCTTTCTTT.

The chain links TRBV24-1 to TRBJ2-3; either TRBD1 or TRBD2 may supply D (6 bases each). Trimming shortened V by 5 bases and J by 4 bases, and 12 bases separated the two germline ends. CDR1 KGHDR and CDR2 SFDVKD come from the germline V gene. The CDR3 covers 14 residues. CDR3 nucleotides: TGTGCCACCAGTGTCTGGGGGGCGGCAGATACGCAGTATTTT. It yields the protein CATSVWGAADTQYF.

The V call is TRBV4-2, the J call TRBJ1-1, with no clear D. The CDR3 covers 12 residues. Germline V CDR1 and CDR2: LGHNA, YNFKEQ. V was clipped by 0 bases and J by 7 bases, with 6 bases between them. The CDR3 DNA reads TGTGCCAGCAGCCAAGATACGGTTGAAGCTTTCTTT. Protein product: CASSQDTVEAFF.

The chain links TRBV7-8 to TRBJ2-4; 11 bases fit TRBD2. The CDR3 length is 17 residues. J lost 5 bases, V lost 1 base, and 7 bases had no gene match. Germline CDR1 and CDR2: SGHVS and FQNEAQ. The CDR3 DNA reads TGTGCCAGCAGCTTAGGGGGTAGCGGGAGGGAACAAAACATTCAGTACTTC. It translates to CASSLGGSGREQNIQYF. Combining the CDR3 with reference TRBV7-8 and TRBJ2-4 gives the whole variable domain GAGVSQSPRYKVAKRGQDVALRCDPISGHVSLFWYQQALGQGPEFLTYFQNEAQLDKSGLPSDRFFAERPEGSVSTLKIQRTQQEDSAVYLCASSLGGSGREQNIQYFGAGTRLSVL.

This clone was counted a single time. This rearrangement joins TRBV9 to TRBJ1-5; TRBD1 might be the D (5 bases). This CDR3 comprises 16 residues. The V end was cut by 0 bases, the J end by 5 bases, with 15 bases between. Germline V gene lookup returns CDR1 SGDLS and CDR2 YYNGEE. The CDR3 bases are TGTGCCAGCAGCGTAGGGGGCAGCCCGGGGGATCAGCCCCAGCATTTT. It specifies CASSVGGSPGDQPQHF.

This chain uses TRBV12-3 or TRBV12-4 with TRBJ1-2; weak D call: TRBD1 (6 bases). V lost 7 bases and J 5 bases, leaving 8 bases between the germline ends. This CDR3 has 11 amino acids. DNA for the CDR3: TGTGCCAGCACTAGGGGGTATGGCTACACCTTC. It codes for CASTRGYGYTF.

CDR3 in amino acids: CATSDGRYSNQPQHF. The CDR3 region has the DNA TGTGCCACCAGTGATGGGCGGTATAGCAATCAGCCCCAGCATTTT. This chain uses TRBV24-1 with TRBJ1-5; D is uncertain. V gave up 3 bases and J gave up 0 bases, with 8 bases separating them. The CDR3 consists of 15 residues. Per germline, CDR1 KGHDR and CDR2 SFDVKD.

This rearrangement joins TRBV11-2 to TRBJ2-1, with TRBD2 identical over 9 bases. This CDR3 is built from 13 residues. Germline loops: CDR1 SGHAT, CDR2 FQNNGV. The V gene end was trimmed by 1 base and the J gene end by 15 bases; junction bases not matched to a gene: 7. The CDR3, as DNA: TGTGCCAGCAGCTTAGGGGATAGCGGGAGAGCGTTCTTC. Residues: CASSLGDSGRAFF.

This sequence joins TRBV6-5 and TRBJ2-7; D not resolved. The CDR3 extends over 12 amino acids. The V end was cut by 5 bases, the J end by 2 bases, with 7 bases between. Germline lookup yields CDR1 MNHEY and CDR2 SVGAGI. The CDR3 DNA sequence: TGTGCCAGCAGTCCTCAAGCCTACGAGCAGTACTTC. Residues: CASSPQAYEQYF.

This chain joins TRBV19 and TRBJ1-5, with a tentative D call TRBD1 (6 bases). CDR1 is LNHDA, CDR2 SQIVND, per germline (reference sequence). The ends were cut back, 5 bases at V and 4 bases at J, with 18 bases in the middle. The CDR3 extends over 16 amino acids. The CDR3 reads CASSQYRTDRNQPQHF. In DNA form, the CDR3 reads TGTGCCAGTAGTCAGTATCGGACAGACAGGAATCAGCCCCAGCATTTT.

This clone came up once. The chain has TRBV6-6 and TRBJ2-7, with 9 nucleotides matching TRBD1. The J segment lost 7 bases and the V segment lost 4 bases, leaving 14 bases of the junction unmatched. The CDR3 totals 16 residues. Germline CDR1 and CDR2: MNHNY and SVGAGI (reference sequence). The DNA of the CDR3 is TGTGCCAGCAGTTCGCCTCAGGGACAGGGTCTAGTGGAGCAGTACTTC. Translated, it gives CASSSPQGQGLVEQYF.

The V gene is TRBV29-1, the J gene TRBJ1-2; TRBD1 agrees at 8 bases. V was clipped by 5 bases and J by 7 bases; unmatched bases: 3. CDR1 and CDR2 (germline): SQVTM, ANQGSEA. The CDR3 is made up of 11 amino acids. The CDR3 DNA is TGCAGCGTTAGGACAGGGACTGGCTACACCTTC. Encoded protein: CSVRTGTGYTF.

The gene calls are TRBV11-2 and TRBJ1-4, with a tentative D call TRBD1 (5 bases). The V gene lost 5 bases and the J gene lost 8 bases, with 15 bases spanning the gap. Per the germline V gene, CDR1 is SGHAT and CDR2 is FQNNGV. CDR3 length: 14 residues. The CDR3 loop reads CASSLQGGGEKLFF. CDR3 sequence (DNA): TGTGCCAGCAGCCTTCAGGGTGGAGGGGAAAAACTGTTTTTT. Drawing the rest from reference TRBV11-2 and TRBJ1-4, the complete variable domain is EAGVAQSPRYKIIEKRQSVAFWCNPISGHATLYWYQQILGQGPKLLIQFQNNGVVDDSQLPKDRFSAERLKGVDSTLKIQPAKLEDSAVYLCASSLQGGGEKLFFGSGTQLSVL.

V and J are TRBV10-2 and TRBJ2-1, with TRBD1 identical over 10 bases. Germline loops: CDR1 WSHSY, CDR2 SAAADI. V dropped 6 bases and J dropped 8; count of bases not matched to a gene: 7. The CDR3 loop spans 14 amino acids. The CDR3 nucleotides read TGCGCCAGCAGGGGACAGGGGACAATCGATGAGCAGTTCTTC. It encodes CASRGQGTIDEQFF.

The CDR3 DNA follows: TGTGCCAGCAGCGTAGGAAGCAGCCCGCAGCCCCAGCATTTT. Protein sequence: CASSVGSSPQPQHF. V and J are TRBV9 and TRBJ1-5; D is uncertain. The CDR3 totals 14 residues. The V gene's germline CDR1 is SGDLS and CDR2 YYNGEE. V was trimmed by 0 bases and J by 7 bases, leaving 11 bases between them.

This chain connects TRBV9 to TRBJ1-1; D is unresolved. The germline V and J ends were trimmed by 0 bases and 5 bases, with 14 bases remaining between them. Germline loops: CDR1 SGDLS, CDR2 YYNGEE. This CDR3 region has 15 residues. The CDR3 reads CASSVVVGVETEAFF. The CDR3 nucleotides are TGTGCCAGCAGCGTAGTGGTGGGAGTTGAAACTGAAGCTTTCTTT. The complete variable domain, with remaining parts taken from reference TRBV9 and TRBJ1-1, reads DSGVTQTPKHLITATGQRVTLRCSPRSGDLSVYWYQQSLDQGLQFLIQYYNGEERAKGNILERFSAQQFPDLHSELNLSSLELGDSALYFCASSVVVGVETEAFFGQGTRLTVV.

This chain uses TRBV18 with TRBJ2-7; TRBD1 matches at 9 bases. The V gene's germline CDR1 is KGHSH and CDR2 LQKENI. The CDR3 totals 20 residues. The J segment lost 1 base and the V segment lost 4 bases, leaving 20 bases of the junction unmatched. The CDR3 sequence is CASSHPEEQGATERSYEQYF. The CDR3 coding sequence is TGTGCCAGCTCACACCCCGAGGAACAGGGGGCAACAGAAAGGTCCTACGAGCAGTACTTC.